One and the same sample provided the 23 T cell receptor beta chains below, sequenced in a study of identifying expanded T cells in peripheral blood. Method: immunoSEQ multiplex PCR; TCRdb's copy keeps in-frame clones and lacks some. There are about 85,000 clones in the sample; around 89% occur only once, and around 2.8% lies in the top ten. The material sequenced was blood. The source of these receptors is a person aged 18-69 years in good health.

The chain is built from TRBV6-1 and TRBJ1-1; tentatively, D is TRBD1 (6 bases). Germline V gives CDR1 MNHNS, CDR2 SASEGT. Trimming left V 4 bases short and J 2 bases short, with 11 bases between. The CDR3 runs 14 residues. As DNA, the CDR3 is TGTGCCAGCAGTGGGACAGATTTTAACACTGAAGCTTTCTTT. Its translation: CASSGTDFNTEAFF.

V is TRBV6-1 and J is TRBJ1-1, with D perhaps matching TRBD1 (5 bases). Trimming took off 0 bases at V and 6 bases at J, with 11 bases between the two ends. Per germline, CDR1 MNHNS and CDR2 SASEGT. The CDR3 runs to 14 residues. The DNA of the CDR3 is TGTGCCAGCAGTGAAGCTCGGGGCAGAGCTGAAGCTTTCTTT. Its translation is CASSEARGRAEAFF.

V usage is TRBV11-2 and J usage is TRBJ1-2; D gene uncertain. The CDR3 extends over 14 amino acids. V was cut by 5 bases and J by 8 bases, with 18 bases left in between. Germline V gene data show CDR1 as SGHAT and CDR2 as FQNNGV. The CDR3 loop is CASSPWEGGRGYTF. In DNA form, the CDR3 reads TGTGCCAGCAGCCCGTGGGAGGGAGGTAGGGGCTACACCTTC.

This sequence joins TRBV21-1 and TRBJ1-1. TRBV21-1 is given as a pseudogene. This CDR3 is 15 amino acids long. The CDR3 DNA reads TGTGCCAGCAGAGTATTTACCCTCGGTTTATTTTTACTGATATTT. This translates into CASRVFTLGLFLLIF.

The chain employs TRBV27 and TRBJ2-7; TRBD1 might be the D (6 bases). The CDR3 loop spans 16 amino acids. CDR1 MNHEY and CDR2 SMNVEV come from the germline V gene (reference sequence). Trimming stripped 5 bases from V and 0 bases from J, with 17 bases between. CDR3 coding DNA: TGTGCCAGCAGTCACACCGGGACACTAAGCTCCTACGAGCAGTACTTC. Encoded protein: CASSHTGTLSSYEQYF.

This clone was detected once. The chain recombines TRBV4-1 with TRBJ2-1; TRBD2 matches at 9 bases. Germline V gene data show CDR1 as MGHRA and CDR2 as YSYEKL. Trimming took 1 base from V and 5 from J; bases not matched to a gene: 9. CDR3 length: 17 residues. The CDR3: CASSQGDRVAGDNEQFF. In DNA, the CDR3 is TGCGCCAGCAGCCAAGGGGATAGGGTAGCGGGAGACAATGAGCAGTTCTTC.

The V call is TRBV14, the J call TRBJ1-5; D is ambiguous. Germline V gene data show CDR1 as SGHDN and CDR2 as FVKESK. CDR3 length equals 13 residues. Trimming shortened V by 1 base and J by 6 bases, and 7 bases separated the two germline ends. CDR3 bases: TGTGCCAGCAGCCAAGCCTTGAGTCAGCCCCAGCATTTT. Amino acid sequence: CASSQALSQPQHF.

The chain employs TRBV11-2 and TRBJ2-1; tentative D call: TRBD1 (5 bases). This CDR3 spans 15 amino acids. V lost 1 base and J lost 5, with 12 bases in between. Germline V CDR1 and CDR2: SGHAT, FQNNGV. The CDR3 sequence: CASSLGRGRNNEQFF. The CDR3 nucleotides read TGTGCCAGCAGCTTAGGTAGGGGCCGAAACAATGAGCAGTTCTTC.

The V and J genes are TRBV4-1 and TRBJ2-7, with D possibly being TRBD1 (5 bases). From germline, CDR1 is MGHRA and CDR2 YSYEKL. V was clipped by 3 bases and J by 1 base, with 10 bases between them. The CDR3 has 14 residues. CDR3: CASSQYGASYEQYF. DNA of the CDR3: TGCGCCAGCAGCCAGTATGGGGCGTCCTACGAGCAGTACTTC.

The chain is built from TRBV7-2 and TRBJ2-7; 10 bases fit TRBD1. CDR3 length: 14 amino acids. Unmatched junction bases numbered 3, after V lost 6 bases and J lost 1 base. The V gene's germline CDR1 is SGHTA and CDR2 FQGNSA. The CDR3 region has the DNA TGTGCCAGCAGTCTGGACAGGGGGTCCTACGAGCAGTACTTC. This encodes CASSLDRGSYEQYF.

The V call is TRBV4-3, the J call TRBJ2-1; 8 bases are shared with TRBD2. The CDR3 is 16 amino acids. The germline V gene has CDR1 LGHNA and CDR2 YSLEER. J gave up 10 bases and V 4 bases, and 15 bases lay outside the gene matches. CDR3 coding DNA: TGCGCCAGCAGCCTACGCAAGCGGGGGCCAGGGGAGGAGCAGTTCTTC. As protein: CASSLRKRGPGEEQFF.

The genes are TRBV7-2 and TRBJ2-7, with 8 bases matching TRBD2. The CDR3 runs 14 residues. The germline gives CDR1 SGHTA, CDR2 FQGNSA. V dropped 6 bases and J dropped 4; count of bases not matched to a gene: 8. The CDR3 region is CASSTAGEGYEQYF. The CDR3 region has the DNA TGTGCCAGCAGTACAGCGGGAGAGGGGTACGAGCAGTACTTC. The full variable domain, rest sourced from reference TRBV7-2 and TRBJ2-7, is GAGVSQSPSNKVTEKGKDVELRCDPISGHTALYWYRQSLGQGLEFLIYFQGNSAPDKSGLPSDRFSAERTGGSVSTLTIQRTQQEDSAVYLCASSTAGEGYEQYFGPGTRLTVT.

The chain couples TRBV7-2 to TRBJ2-5; D gene uncertain. With the DNA end fitting TRBJ2-7 better, the J assignment may be wrong. CDR3 length: 14 amino acids. Germline CDR1 SGHTA, CDR2 FQGNSA. Written as DNA, the CDR3 is TGTGCCAGCAGCCCTTGGTCTGGCGCCTACGAGCAGTACTTC. This encodes CASSPWSGAYEQYF.

This chain joins TRBV5-8 and TRBJ2-3; TRBD2 is a possible D gene (7 bases). V shed 1 base and J shed 4 bases, with 10 bases lying between them. CDR1 and CDR2 (germline): SGHTS, YDEGEE. This CDR3 comprises 14 residues. Here the CDR3 reads CASSLIGGPDTQYF. The CDR3 region has the DNA TGTGCCAGCAGCTTGATCGGGGGGCCAGATACGCAGTATTTT.

The V gene is TRBV6-5, the J gene TRBJ2-3; 8 bases are shared with TRBD1. The CDR3 extends over 14 amino acids. The germline CDR1 and CDR2 sequences are MNHEY and SVGAGI. Trimming at V came to 6 bases and at J to 2 bases, leaving 4 bases not matched to a gene. CDR3 sequence (DNA): TGTGCCAGCAGCCTGGACAGGGTCACAGATACGCAGTATTTT. Its translation: CASSLDRVTDTQYF.

The J gene is TRBJ2-2, the V gene TRBV5-4, with TRBD1 as a possible D gene (5 bases). V gave up 3 bases and J gave up 5 bases, with 17 bases separating them. The CDR3 is made up of 16 amino acids. Germline V gene sequence: CDR1 SGHNT, CDR2 YYREEE (reference sequence). In DNA, the CDR3 is TGTGCCAGCAGCTATACCGGGCAAAAGGGGACCGGGGAGCTGTTTTTT. The encoded protein is CASSYTGQKGTGELFF.

The chain combines TRBV7-2 with TRBJ2-7, with D uncertain. The ends were cut back, 5 bases at V and 5 bases at J, with 19 bases in the middle. The length of the CDR3 is 15 residues. CDR1 SGHTA and CDR2 FQGNSA come from the germline V gene. As DNA, the CDR3 is TGTGCCAGCAGCGTACAACTGGGCCCGGCCCACGAGCAGTACTTC. This gives the protein CASSVQLGPAHEQYF.

DNA of the CDR3: TGTGCCAGCAGGAGGGTCAGCTACGAGCAGTACTTC. Its translation: CASRRVSYEQYF. The chain couples TRBV2 to TRBJ2-7; D is perhaps TRBD2 (5 bases). V was trimmed by 6 bases and J by 3 bases, leaving 9 bases between them. CDR1 SNHLY and CDR2 FYNNEI come from the germline V gene. This CDR3 is 12 amino acids long.

The chain uses TRBV19 and TRBJ2-5, with 9 bases identical to TRBD1. V lost 7 bases and J lost 5; bases outside the gene matches: 20. Germline CDR1 LNHDA, CDR2 SQIVND (reference sequence). This CDR3 contains 18 residues. The CDR3 loop reads CASTGTGWTVERSETQYF. Written as DNA, the CDR3 is TGTGCCAGTACCGGGACAGGGTGGACGGTGGAGCGCTCGGAGACCCAGTACTTC.

The V gene is TRBV9, the J gene TRBJ1-2, with 9 positions matching TRBD1. CDR1 SGDLS and CDR2 YYNGEE come from the germline V gene. Trimming removed 3 bases from V and 7 bases from J; junction bases left unmatched: 13. The CDR3 spans 16 residues. The CDR3 protein is CASSAQGQGQSGGYTF. The CDR3, as DNA: TGTGCCAGCAGCGCACAAGGACAGGGGCAGTCAGGTGGCTACACCTTC.

CDR3 nucleotides: TGCAGTGCTAGAGAAGGGGATACGCAGTATTTT. Residues: CSAREGDTQYF. This chain links TRBV20-1 with TRBJ2-3; no clear D. The V end was cut by 0 bases, the J end by 6 bases, with 4 bases between. CDR3 length: 11 amino acids. Per germline, CDR1 DFQATT and CDR2 SNEGSKA (reference sequence).

This chain connects TRBV6-5 to TRBJ2-1, with no clear D. V lost 0 bases and J lost 14, with 17 bases in between. This CDR3 spans 14 amino acids. The V gene's germline CDR1 is MNHEY and CDR2 SVGAGI. This CDR3 reads CASSYSRSLGIEFF. DNA of the CDR3: TGTGCCAGCAGTTACTCGAGGAGCCTAGGGATAGAGTTCTTC.

The J gene is TRBJ1-2, the V gene TRBV11-2; no clear D gene. This CDR3 is 12 amino acids long. Germline V gives CDR1 SGHAT, CDR2 FQNNGV. Trimming cost V 1 base and J 4 bases, with 4 bases left between them. This chain's CDR3 is CASSLASYGYTF. CDR3 nucleotides: TGTGCCAGCAGCTTAGCAAGCTATGGCTACACCTTC.